This T cell receptor beta chain was obtained from a study of blood T cell repertoires in COVID-19. In the authors' workflow: By means of reference gene primer amplification, nucleated cell counts were estimated. The assay was immunoSEQ multiplex PCR, and TCRdb's table has in-frame clones only and misses some. The V and J calls and the clone size are those of that table, but D and trimming were determined from the DNA. The top ten clones hold just over 2% of a sample with approximately 110,000 clones, roughly nine tenths of them seen once. This CDR3 spans 14 amino acids. Germline V CDR1 and CDR2: MNHEY, SVGAGI. Unmatched junction bases numbered 9, after V lost 6 bases and J lost 7 bases. Seattle-derived patients entered the study during active infection and were followed longitudinally.

The chain couples TRBV6-5 to TRBJ2-4, with TRBD1 matching over 7 bases. Sequencing input: peripheral blood. This TCR was sampled from a man aged 45 to 65 with COVID-19, enrolled during active disease. Written as DNA, the CDR3 is TGTGCCAGCAGCTCACCGAACAGGGGTAACATTCAGTACTTC. The encoded protein is CASSSPNRGNIQYF.